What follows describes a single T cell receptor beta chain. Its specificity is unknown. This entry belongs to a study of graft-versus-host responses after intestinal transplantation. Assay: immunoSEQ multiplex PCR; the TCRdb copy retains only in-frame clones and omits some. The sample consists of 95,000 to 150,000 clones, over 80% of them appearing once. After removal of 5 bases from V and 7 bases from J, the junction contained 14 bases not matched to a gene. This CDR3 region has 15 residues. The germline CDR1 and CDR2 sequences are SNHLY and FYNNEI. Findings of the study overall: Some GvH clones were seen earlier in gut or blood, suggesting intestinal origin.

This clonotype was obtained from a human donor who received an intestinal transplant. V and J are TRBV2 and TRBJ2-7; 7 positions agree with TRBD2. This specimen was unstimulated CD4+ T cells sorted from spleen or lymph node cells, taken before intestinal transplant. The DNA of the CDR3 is TGTGCCAGCAGTATACAACCGCTGGGAGGGTCGGAGCAGTACTTC. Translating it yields CASSIQPLGGSEQYF.